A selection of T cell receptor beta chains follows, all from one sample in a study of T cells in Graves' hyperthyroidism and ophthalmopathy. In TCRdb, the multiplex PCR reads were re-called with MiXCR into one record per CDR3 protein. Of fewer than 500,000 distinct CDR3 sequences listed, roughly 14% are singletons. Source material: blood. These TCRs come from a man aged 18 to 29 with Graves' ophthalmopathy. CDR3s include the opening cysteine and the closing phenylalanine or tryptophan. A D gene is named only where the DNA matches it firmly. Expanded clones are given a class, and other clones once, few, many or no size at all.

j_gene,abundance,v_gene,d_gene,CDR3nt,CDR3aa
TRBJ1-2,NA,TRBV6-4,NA,TGTGCCAGCAGAAGGTTAATAGGAGGAGCCCAGAGTTCCTATGGCTACACCTTC,CASRRLIGGAQSSYGYTF
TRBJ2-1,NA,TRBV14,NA,TGTGCCAGCAGCCAAGAGGGACCAGCTTACGAGCAGTTCTTC,CASSQEGPAYEQFF
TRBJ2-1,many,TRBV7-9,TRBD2,TGTGCCAGCAGCGGACTAGCGGGGGGGAAGAGCAATGAGCAGTTCTTC,CASSGLAGGKSNEQFF
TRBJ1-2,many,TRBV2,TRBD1,TGTGCCAGCAGCGGACAGGGGGAGAGCTACACCTTC,CASSGQGESYTF
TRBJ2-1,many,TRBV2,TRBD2,TGTGCCAGCAGTGCTAGCGGGGGGTACATCAGCTCCTACAATGAGCAGTTCTTC,CASSASGGYISSYNEQFF
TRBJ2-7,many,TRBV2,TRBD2,TGTGCCAGCAGTGAACAGACTAGCGGCTCCTACGAGCAGTACTTC,CASSEQTSGSYEQYF
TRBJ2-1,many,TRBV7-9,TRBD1,TGTGCCAGCAGCTTAGGTCCGGGACAGGACTACAATGAGCAGTTCTTC,CASSLGPGQDYNEQFF
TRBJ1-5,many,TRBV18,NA,TGTGCCAGCTCACCATTAGCAGGGACCAATCAGCCCCAGCATTTT,CASSPLAGTNQPQHF
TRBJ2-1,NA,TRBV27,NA,TGTGCCAGCAGGATTCTACGAGACTTCCCATACAATGAGCAGTTCTTC,CASRILRDFPYNEQFF
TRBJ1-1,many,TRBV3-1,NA,TGTGCCAGCAGCCAAGCTGGATTTAACACTGAAGCTTTCTTT,CASSQAGFNTEAFF
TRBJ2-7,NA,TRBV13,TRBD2,TGTGCCAGCAGCCTAGCGGGAGTGAGCGAGCAGTACTTC,CASSLAGVSEQYF
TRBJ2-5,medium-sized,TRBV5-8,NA,TGTGCCAGCAGCTTGGCCGCGGTTGGAGAGACCCAGTACTTC,CASSLAAVGETQYF
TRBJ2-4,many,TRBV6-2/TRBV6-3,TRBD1,TGTGCCAGCAGTTTGACAGGGGCGAACATTCAGTACTTC,CASSLTGANIQYF
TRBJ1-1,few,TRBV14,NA,TGTGCCAGCAGCCAGATCGCACGAGGGGCCAGCACTGAAGCTTTCTTT,CASSQIARGASTEAFF
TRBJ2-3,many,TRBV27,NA,TGTGCCAGCAGTTTTGGCGGGCCGGATACGCAGTATTTT,CASSFGGPDTQYF
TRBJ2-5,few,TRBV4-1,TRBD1,TGCGCCAGCAGCCAAGGGACAGGGAGGACCCAGTACTTC,CASSQGTGRTQYF
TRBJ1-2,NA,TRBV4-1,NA,TGCGCCAGCAGCCCACAGGGCAGGGAAAGCACCTTC,CASSPQGRESTF
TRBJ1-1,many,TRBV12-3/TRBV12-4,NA,TGTGCCAGCAGTTTACAGGGACAATTGTCTGACGCTGAAGCTTTCTTT,CASSLQGQLSDAEAFF
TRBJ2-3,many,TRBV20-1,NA,TGCAGTGCTAGACCCCGGGGTTTTGGGGGGCCCAGCACAGATACGCAGTATTTT,CSARPRGFGGPSTDTQYF
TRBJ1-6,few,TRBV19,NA,TGTGCCAGTAGTACTGCACTGGGAATCAGTTTCTCACCCCTCCACTTT,CASSTALGISFSPLHF
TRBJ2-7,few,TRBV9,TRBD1,TGTGCCAGCAGCGAGGGCCTGGCAGGGGACAGGCGGGACGAGCAGTACTTC,CASSEGLAGDRRDEQYF
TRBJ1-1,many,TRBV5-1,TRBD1,TGCGCCAGCAGCCAGGGGGCAGGCACTGAAGCTTTCTTT,CASSQGAGTEAFF
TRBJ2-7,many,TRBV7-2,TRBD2,TGTGCCAGCAGCGCTACTAGCGTGCACTCCTACGAGCAGTACTTC,CASSATSVHSYEQYF
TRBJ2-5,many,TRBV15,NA,TGTGCCACCAGCAGAGCAGGGGGATTAGCGGACCAAGAGACCCAGTACTTC,CATSRAGGLADQETQYF
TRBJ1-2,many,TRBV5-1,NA,TGCGCCAGCAGCGAATGGAGGGGCACGGATGGCTACACCTTC,CASSEWRGTDGYTF
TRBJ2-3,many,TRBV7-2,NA,TGTGCCAGCAGCTTACAACAGGGGGGGACAGATACGCAGTATTTT,CASSLQQGGTDTQYF
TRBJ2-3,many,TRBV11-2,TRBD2,TGTGCCAGCAGCTTAATAGCTGCACTAGCGGGACAGACACTTAGCACAGATACGCAGTATTTT,CASSLIAALAGQTLSTDTQYF
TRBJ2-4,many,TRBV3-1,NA,TGTGCCAGCAGCCAAGGACCGGGTAGGGGACAAAACATTCAGTACTTC,CASSQGPGRGQNIQYF
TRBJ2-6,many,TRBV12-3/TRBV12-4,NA,TGTGCCAGCAGCAGCTTTGGGGCCAACGTCCTGACTTTC,CASSSFGANVLTF
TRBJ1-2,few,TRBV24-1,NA,TGTGCCACCAGTGATTCCAGGGTTCGGGGCTACACCTTC,CATSDSRVRGYTF
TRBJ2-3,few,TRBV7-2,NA,TGTGCCAGCAGGATACAGGAAACAGATACGCAGTATTTT,CASRIQETDTQYF
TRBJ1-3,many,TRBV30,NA,TGTGCCTGGAGCGGAAGAAACACCATATATTTT,CAWSGRNTIYF
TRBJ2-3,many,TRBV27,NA,TGTGCCAGCAGTTTCGCTAGCACAGATACGCAGTATTTT,CASSFASTDTQYF
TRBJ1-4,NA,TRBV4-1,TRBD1,TGCGCCAGCAGCCAACCCTGGAGGGGGCGTAATGAAAAACTGTTTTTT,CASSQPWRGRNEKLFF